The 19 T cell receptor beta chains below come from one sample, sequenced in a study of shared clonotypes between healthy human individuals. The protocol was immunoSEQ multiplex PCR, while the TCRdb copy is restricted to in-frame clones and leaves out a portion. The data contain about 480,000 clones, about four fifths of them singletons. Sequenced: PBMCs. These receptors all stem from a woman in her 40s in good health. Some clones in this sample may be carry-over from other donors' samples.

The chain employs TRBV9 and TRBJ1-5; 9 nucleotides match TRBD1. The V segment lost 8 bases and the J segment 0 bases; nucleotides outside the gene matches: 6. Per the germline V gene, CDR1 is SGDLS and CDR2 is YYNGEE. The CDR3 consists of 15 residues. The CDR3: CARGQGNYSNQPQHF. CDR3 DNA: TGTGCCAGGGGACAGGGAAATTATAGCAATCAGCCCCAGCATTTT.

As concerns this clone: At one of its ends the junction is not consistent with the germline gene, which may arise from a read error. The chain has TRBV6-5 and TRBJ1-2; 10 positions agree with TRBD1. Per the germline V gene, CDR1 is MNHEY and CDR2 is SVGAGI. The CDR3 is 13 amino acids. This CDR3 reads CAISESGQGGYTF. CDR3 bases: TGTGCCATCAGTGAGTCGGGACAGGGGGGCTACACCTTC.

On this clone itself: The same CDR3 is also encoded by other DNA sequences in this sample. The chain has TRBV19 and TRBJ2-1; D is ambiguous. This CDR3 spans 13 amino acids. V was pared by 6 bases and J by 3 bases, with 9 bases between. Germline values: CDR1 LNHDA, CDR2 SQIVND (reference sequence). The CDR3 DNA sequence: TGTGCCAGTAGCATGGGCAGCTACAATGAGCAGTTCTTC. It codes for CASSMGSYNEQFF.

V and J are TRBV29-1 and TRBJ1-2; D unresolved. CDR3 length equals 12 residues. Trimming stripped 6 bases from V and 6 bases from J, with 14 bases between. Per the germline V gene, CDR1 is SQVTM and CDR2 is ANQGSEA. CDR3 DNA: TGCAGCGTGGAGACGGGGAAAGATGGCTACACCTTC. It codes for CSVETGKDGYTF.

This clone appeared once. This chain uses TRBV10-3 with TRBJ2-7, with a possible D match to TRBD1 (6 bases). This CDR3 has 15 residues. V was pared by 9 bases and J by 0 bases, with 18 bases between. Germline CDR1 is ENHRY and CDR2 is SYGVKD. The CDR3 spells CAISPNRDISYEQYF. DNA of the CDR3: TGTGCCATATCCCCAAACCGGGACATCTCCTACGAGCAGTACTTC.

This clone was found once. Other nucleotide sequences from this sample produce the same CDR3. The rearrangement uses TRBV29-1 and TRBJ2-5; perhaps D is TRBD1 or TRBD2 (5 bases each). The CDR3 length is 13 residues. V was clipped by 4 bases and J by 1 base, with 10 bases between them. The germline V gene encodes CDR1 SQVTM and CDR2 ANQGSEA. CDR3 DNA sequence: TGCAGCGTTGCTCCAGGGACCCAAGAGACCCAGTACTTC. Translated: CSVAPGTQETQYF.

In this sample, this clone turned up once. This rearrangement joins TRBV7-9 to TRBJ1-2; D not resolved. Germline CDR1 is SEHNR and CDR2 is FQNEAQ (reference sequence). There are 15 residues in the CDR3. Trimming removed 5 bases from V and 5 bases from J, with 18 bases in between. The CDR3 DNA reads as TGTGCCAGCAGCCCCTTCACTCTACCGCTATATGGCTACACCTTC. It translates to CASSPFTLPLYGYTF.

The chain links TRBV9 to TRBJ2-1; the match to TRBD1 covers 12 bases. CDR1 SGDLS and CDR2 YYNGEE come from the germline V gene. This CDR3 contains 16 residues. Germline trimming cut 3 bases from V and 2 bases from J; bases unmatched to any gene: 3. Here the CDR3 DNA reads TGTGCCAGCAGCGCGGGGGACAGGGGGCCCTACAATGAGCAGTTCTTC. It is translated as CASSAGDRGPYNEQFF. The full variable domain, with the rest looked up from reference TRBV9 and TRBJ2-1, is DSGVTQTPKHLITATGQRVTLRCSPRSGDLSVYWYQQSLDQGLQFLIQYYNGEERAKGNILERFSAQQFPDLHSELNLSSLELGDSALYFCASSAGDRGPYNEQFFGPGTRLTVL.

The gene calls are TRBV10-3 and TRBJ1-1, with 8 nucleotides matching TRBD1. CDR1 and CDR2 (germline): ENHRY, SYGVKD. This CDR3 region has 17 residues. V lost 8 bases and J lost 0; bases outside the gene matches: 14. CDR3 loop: CAISRGLTGALNTEAFF. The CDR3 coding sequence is TGTGCCATCTCCCGGGGTTTGACAGGGGCTCTGAACACTGAAGCTTTCTTT.

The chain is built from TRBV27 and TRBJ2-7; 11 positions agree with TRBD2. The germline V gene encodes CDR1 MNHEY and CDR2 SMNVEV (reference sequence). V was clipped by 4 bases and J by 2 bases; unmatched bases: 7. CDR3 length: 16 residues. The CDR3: CASSSIGTSGTYEQYF. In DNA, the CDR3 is TGTGCCAGCAGTTCAATCGGGACTAGCGGTACCTACGAGCAGTACTTC.

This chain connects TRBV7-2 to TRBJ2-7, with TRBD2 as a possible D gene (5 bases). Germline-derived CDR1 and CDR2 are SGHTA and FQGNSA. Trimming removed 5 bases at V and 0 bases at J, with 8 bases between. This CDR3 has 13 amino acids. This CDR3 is CASSVSGSYEQYF. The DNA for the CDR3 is TGTGCCAGCAGCGTAAGCGGCTCCTACGAGCAGTACTTC.

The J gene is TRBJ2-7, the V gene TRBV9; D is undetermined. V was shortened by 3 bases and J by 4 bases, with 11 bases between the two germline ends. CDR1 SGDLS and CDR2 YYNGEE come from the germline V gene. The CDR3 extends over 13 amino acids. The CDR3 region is CASSAGMWYEQYF. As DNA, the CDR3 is TGTGCCAGCAGCGCAGGTATGTGGTACGAGCAGTACTTC.

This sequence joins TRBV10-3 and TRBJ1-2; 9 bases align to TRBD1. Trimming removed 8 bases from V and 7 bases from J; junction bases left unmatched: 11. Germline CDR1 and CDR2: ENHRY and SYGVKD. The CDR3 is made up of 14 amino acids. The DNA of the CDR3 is TGTGCCATCTGTAGTGGGACAGGGCCGGGTGGCTACACCTTC. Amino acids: CAICSGTGPGGYTF.

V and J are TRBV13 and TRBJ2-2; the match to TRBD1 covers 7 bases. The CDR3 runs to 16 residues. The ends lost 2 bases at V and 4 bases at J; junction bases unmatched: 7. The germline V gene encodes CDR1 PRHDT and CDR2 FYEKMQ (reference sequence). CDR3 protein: CASSLPDGTVTGELFF. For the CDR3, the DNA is TGTGCCAGCAGCTTACCTGATGGGACAGTCACCGGGGAGCTGTTTTTT.

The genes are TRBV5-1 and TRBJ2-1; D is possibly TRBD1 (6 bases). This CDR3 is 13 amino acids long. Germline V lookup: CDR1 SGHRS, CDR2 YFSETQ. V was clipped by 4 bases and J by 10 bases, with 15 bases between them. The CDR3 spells CASSNQQGREQFF. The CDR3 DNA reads TGCGCCAGCAGCAACCAACAGGGTAGAGAGCAGTTCTTC.

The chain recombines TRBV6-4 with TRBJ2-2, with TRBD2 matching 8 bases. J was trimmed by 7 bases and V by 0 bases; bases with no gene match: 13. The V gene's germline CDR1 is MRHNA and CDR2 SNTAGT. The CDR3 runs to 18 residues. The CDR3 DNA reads TGTGCCAGCAGTGACTCCTTTACTAGCGGTTGGTTTGGCGGGGAGCTGTTTTTT. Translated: CASSDSFTSGWFGGELFF.

CDR3 loop: CASSPPGNSNQPQHF. Here the CDR3 DNA reads TGTGCCAGCAGCCCTCCGGGGAATAGCAATCAGCCCCAGCATTTT. This chain connects TRBV7-9 to TRBJ1-5; D is undetermined. The V and J ends lost 5 bases and 0 bases respectively, with 11 bases between them. The CDR3 extends over 15 amino acids. Germline loops: CDR1 SEHNR, CDR2 FQNEAQ (reference sequence).

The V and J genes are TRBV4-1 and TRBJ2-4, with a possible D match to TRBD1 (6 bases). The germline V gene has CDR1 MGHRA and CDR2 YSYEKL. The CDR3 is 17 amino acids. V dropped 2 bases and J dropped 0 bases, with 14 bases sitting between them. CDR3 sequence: CASSQLVGQLAKNIQYF. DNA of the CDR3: TGCGCCAGCAGCCAATTGGTGGGACAACTAGCCAAAAACATTCAGTACTTC.

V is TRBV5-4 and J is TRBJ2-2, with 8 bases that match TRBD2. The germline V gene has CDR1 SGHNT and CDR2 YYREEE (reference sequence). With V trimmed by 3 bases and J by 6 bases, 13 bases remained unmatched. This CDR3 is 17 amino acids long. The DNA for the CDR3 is TGTGCCAGCAGCTCCGACACGGGAGGGCCAGGATCCGGGGAGCTGTTTTTT. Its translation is CASSSDTGGPGSGELFF.